The 7 T cell receptor beta chains given below trace back to one sample, sequenced in a study of CD8 T cells in ankylosing spondylitis. Findings and caveats of the study: Among TCR beta sequences, a motif of fewer than 10 highly homologous variants appeared characteristic of ankylosing spondylitis blood.

These receptors' antigens are unknown. Each CDR3 protein gets one entry after TCRdb re-called the 5' RACE reads with MiXCR. The table records around 490,000 distinct CDR3 sequences, 5.3% of them present only once. The sequenced sample consisted of blood, either unsorted or a sorted T cell fraction (not recorded which). These receptors all stem from a male donor with ankylosing spondylitis.

The sample holds many counts of this clonotype. The V gene is TRBV28, the J gene TRBJ2-2; perhaps TRBD2 as D (5 bases). CDR1 MDHEN and CDR2 SYDVKM come from the germline V gene. Trimming cost V 4 bases and J 1 base, with 10 bases left between them. The CDR3 loop spans 15 amino acids. This CDR3 is CASSSAGENTGELFF. In DNA, the CDR3 is TGTGCCAGCAGTTCCGCCGGGGAGAACACCGGGGAGCTGTTTTTT.

This clonotype was seen repeatedly, ten times or more. The chain has TRBV5-1 and TRBJ1-2; maybe TRBD1 (6 bases). The germline V gene encodes CDR1 SGHRS and CDR2 YFSETQ. Trimming cost V 4 bases and J 3 bases, with 13 bases left between them. This CDR3 has 14 amino acids. The CDR3 DNA sequence: TGCGCCAGCAGCCTGCAGACAGGACACTATGGCTACACCTTC. Its translation: CASSLQTGHYGYTF.

The table lists this clonotype with many counts. The gene calls are TRBV20-1 and TRBJ2-1; TRBD1 agrees at 7 bases. The V gene end was trimmed by 0 bases and the J gene end by 4 bases; junction bases not matched to a gene: 6. CDR1 DFQATT and CDR2 SNEGSKA come from the germline V gene (reference sequence). This CDR3 has 15 residues. The CDR3 DNA reads as TGCAGTGCTAGAGATAGGAGACAGGGATACAATGAGCAGTTCTTC. Protein: CSARDRRQGYNEQFF.

This clonotype was recorded at least ten times. The chain couples TRBV7-2 to TRBJ2-3, with TRBD2 as a possible D gene (7 bases). V lost 0 bases, J lost 1 base, and 14 bases lay in between. This CDR3 is 17 amino acids long. Germline CDR1 reads SGHTA; CDR2 reads FQGNSA. The CDR3: CASSLAWGGPGTDTQYF. CDR3 bases: TGTGCCAGCAGCTTAGCATGGGGGGGGCCGGGCACAGATACGCAGTATTTT.

Many counts were recorded for this clonotype. The V gene is TRBV13, the J gene TRBJ1-2; 9 positions agree with TRBD1. With 5 bases clipped from V and 5 bases from J, the junction kept 6 bases outside the gene matches. Looked up from germline, CDR1 is PRHDT and CDR2 is FYEKMQ (reference sequence). This CDR3 spans 14 amino acids. The CDR3 bases are TGTGCCAGCAGCGAGGACAGGGGAGATTATGGCTACACCTTC. Translated, it gives CASSEDRGDYGYTF.

This clonotype was seen many times. This chain connects TRBV7-2 to TRBJ2-7; D call uncertain. Per germline, CDR1 SGHTA and CDR2 FQGNSA. The CDR3 length is 13 residues. V was shortened by 8 bases and J by 2 bases, with 13 bases between the two germline ends. CDR3 in DNA: TGTGCCAGCGGGCCAAGGTCCCCCTACGAGCAGTACTTC. Protein: CASGPRSPYEQYF.

This clonotype has ten or more counts. This rearrangement joins TRBV7-2 to TRBJ2-7, with D maybe TRBD1 (6 bases). V was shortened by 1 base and J by 5 bases, with 9 bases between the two germline ends. Germline V gene sequence: CDR1 SGHTA, CDR2 FQGNSA. The CDR3 has 13 amino acids. The CDR3 region has the DNA TGTGCCAGCAGCTTAGACAGGGATCACGAGCAGTACTTC. Translation: CASSLDRDHEQYF.